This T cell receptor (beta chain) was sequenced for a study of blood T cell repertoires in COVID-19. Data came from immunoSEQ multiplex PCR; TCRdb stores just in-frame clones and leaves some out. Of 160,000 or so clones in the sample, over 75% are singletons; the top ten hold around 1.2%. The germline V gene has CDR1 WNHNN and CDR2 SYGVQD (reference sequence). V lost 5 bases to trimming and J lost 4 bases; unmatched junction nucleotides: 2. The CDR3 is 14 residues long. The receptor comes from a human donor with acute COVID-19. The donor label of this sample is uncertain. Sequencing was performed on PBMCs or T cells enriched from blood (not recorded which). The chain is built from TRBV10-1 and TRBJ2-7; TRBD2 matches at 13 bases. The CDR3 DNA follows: TGCGCCAGCAGTCCGGGACTAGCGGGATACGAGCAGTACTTC. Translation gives CASSPGLAGYEQYF.